The 8 T cell receptor beta chains listed next were all sequenced from one sample in a study of Ad26.COV2.S vaccination and SARS-CoV-2 variants. Sample treatment: about 20 received Ad26.COV2.S at low or high dose, single or two shots; five or six received placebo; per-sample allocation not given. Sampling was performed 63 days after the first vaccine or placebo injection. The method was immunoSEQ multiplex PCR; TCRdb's version includes in-frame clones alone and lacks a portion of them. Of some 350,000 clones in the sample, roughly 88% are singletons; the top ten hold approximately 5.8%. The sample was peripheral blood, taken in a trial of Ad26.COV2.S vaccine versus placebo. The receptor source for this set is a person between 18 and 65 years old who received the Ad26.COV2.S COVID-19 vaccine or a placebo.

This chain joins TRBV27 and TRBJ2-1; D is unclear. Trimming removed 5 bases from V and 7 bases from J, with 9 bases in between. Germline assignment: CDR1 MNHEY and CDR2 SMNVEV (reference sequence). The CDR3 length is 12 residues. The CDR3 DNA reads TGTGCCAGCAGTCTAGACGGGAATGAGCAGTTCTTC. Its protein product is CASSLDGNEQFF.

The V and J genes are TRBV6-1 and TRBJ1-5, with D unclear. V lost 0 bases and J lost 0, with 21 bases in between. This CDR3 has 20 residues. Germline V lookup: CDR1 MNHNS, CDR2 SASEGT. The CDR3 bases are TGTGCCAGCAGTGAAGCTACCGCGATACAACTACATTATAGCAATCAGCCCCAGCATTTT. It specifies CASSEATAIQLHYSNQPQHF.

The chain uses TRBV5-8 and TRBJ1-5; tentative D call: TRBD1 (5 bases). The germline V gene encodes CDR1 SGHTS and CDR2 YDEGEE. Trimming shortened V by 2 bases and J by 0 bases, and 12 bases separated the two germline ends. This CDR3 contains 16 residues. The CDR3 coding sequence is TGTGCCAGCAGCTTTTTACAGGATGATAGCAATCAGCCCCAGCATTTT. The encoded protein is CASSFLQDDSNQPQHF.

This chain links TRBV9 with TRBJ2-7; 8 bases are a match to TRBD1. CDR1 and CDR2 from the germline V gene are SGDLS and YYNGEE. V shed 3 bases, J shed 6 bases, and the junction held 14 bases outside the gene matches. The CDR3 contains 16 residues. The chain's CDR3 is CASSASRDRSHGEQYF. As DNA, the CDR3 is TGTGCCAGCAGCGCCTCTAGGGACAGGTCTCACGGCGAGCAGTACTTC. Supplemented by reference TRBV9 and TRBJ2-7, the full variable domain reads DSGVTQTPKHLITATGQRVTLRCSPRSGDLSVYWYQQSLDQGLQFLIQYYNGEERAKGNILERFSAQQFPDLHSELNLSSLELGDSALYFCASSASRDRSHGEQYFGPGTRLTVT.

CDR3 amino acids: CAGTLPGQENSPLHF. In DNA, the CDR3 is TGTGCCGGGACTCTACCGGGACAGGAGAATTCACCCCTCCACTTT. The rearrangement links TRBV5-4 to TRBJ1-6, with 8 bases that match TRBD1. V lost 10 bases to trimming and J lost 7 bases; unmatched junction nucleotides: 13. In germline, CDR1 is SGHNT, CDR2 YYREEE (reference sequence). CDR3 length: 15 residues.

The rearrangement links TRBV7-8 to TRBJ2-1; no definite D call. V was pared by 1 base and J by 9 bases, with 7 bases between. Germline CDR1 is SGHVS and CDR2 is FQNEAQ. The CDR3 length is 12 residues. The chain's CDR3 is CASSLVKGEQFF. As DNA, the CDR3 is TGTGCCAGCAGCTTAGTAAAGGGTGAGCAGTTCTTC. The variable domain in full, with the rest retrieved from reference TRBV7-8 and TRBJ2-1, is GAGVSQSPRYKVAKRGQDVALRCDPISGHVSLFWYQQALGQGPEFLTYFQNEAQLDKSGLPSDRFFAERPEGSVSTLKIQRTQQEDSAVYLCASSLVKGEQFFGPGTRLTVL.

This chain uses TRBV4-3 with TRBJ1-3; no reliable D call. V dropped 1 base and J dropped 0 bases, with 7 bases sitting between them. Germline assignment: CDR1 LGHNA and CDR2 YSLEER. The CDR3 totals 15 residues. CDR3 in DNA: TGCGCCAGCAGCCAAGGCCCAGGCTCTGGAAACACCATATATTTT. Its translation: CASSQGPGSGNTIYF.

The chain joins TRBV7-9 to TRBJ1-2; 8 bases are shared with TRBD1. The CDR3 contains 14 residues. Germline V gives CDR1 SEHNR, CDR2 FQNEAQ (reference sequence). J was trimmed by 6 bases and V by 2 bases; bases with no gene match: 5. The CDR3 coding sequence is TGTGCCAGCAGCTTATTACAGGGGGTTGATGGCTACACCTTC. This translates into CASSLLQGVDGYTF.